What follows describes a single TCR beta chain. What this receptor recognizes is not known. No much larger clone exists at a distance of one base, and base qualities are not known. The library was obtained by the immunoSEQ multiplex PCR assay. Concerning the study's data processing: To diagnose cytomegalovirus status from the catalog of TCR beta chain sequences, a statistical classification framework was built. Held by TCRdb, this immuneACCESS table contains in-frame sequences only and omits some clones. Under half of the omission traces to an unresolved V gene where checked; the cause of the rest is unknown. V and J calls plus clone size are reproduced from that table; the DNA served to infer D and trimming. In this sample the table shows tens of thousands of clones, 80% to 95% of which occur a single time. The ten largest clones add up to 3% of the sample. The donors belonged to the validation cohort of approximately 130 subjects, which was separate from the roughly 700-subject first cohort.

This specimen belongs to a study of cytomegalovirus exposure and HLA in healthy donors (TCRdb year 2017). Concerning the study at large: According to a later analysis, the 120 or so validation repertoires were produced on the same platform as the roughly 700 repertoires of the first cohort. The aim of the study was to test whether cataloging public T cell receptors could identify signatures of past pathogen exposure. To predict cytomegalovirus infection status, the study brought together high-throughput TCR immunosequencing, statistical association of individual TCRs with disease status, and machine learning. Besides the first cohort of roughly 700 subjects, a separate validation cohort made up of 120 or so different subjects was used. General findings and caveats noted by the study authors: Most TCR sequences were seen in very few donors, while some public TCRs were found in many individuals. The classifier was reported to diagnose cytomegalovirus status with high specificity and sensitivity in both the original and validation cohorts. A few of the identified cytomegalovirus-associated TCR beta chains were confirmed in vitro to be specific for cytomegalovirus antigens. The study gave a list of around 170 TCR beta chains associated with cytomegalovirus. A later analysis had no HLA typing for the validation cohort, so co-occurrence there was scored across all 110 or so repertoires. The authors suggested that the approach could potentially be generalized to other disease states and immunological phenotypes. Subsequent analysis determined that TCRs grouped into clusters in the first cohort also showed a tendency toward co-occurrence across the roughly 110 validation repertoires, and about 93% of cluster scores exceeded 0.

Germline trimming: 0 bases from V, 2 bases from J; junction bases outside gene matches: 3. CDR1 and CDR2 are read off the germline V gene (reference sequence) as LNHNV and YYDKDF. The cysteine opens and the phenylalanine closes a CDR3 of 15 amino acids. Of all the DNA, just the CDR3 is kept, 45 bases in frame from base 1. The sequenced sample was PBMCs. The clonotype was recovered from a young man in good health and CMV-seronegative. This chain is built from TRBV15 and TRBJ2-7, and 8 junction bases match TRBD1. The nucleotide sequence reads TGTGCCACCAGCAGAGAACAGGGGGAGGCCTACGAGCAGTACTTC. Translated, it reads CATSREQGEAYEQYF.